This T cell receptor (beta chain) appears in the sequencing data of a study of identical twins listed by TCRdb under 2016. In terms of the full investigation: To test whether fetal clonotypes persist, the study used deep sequencing on TCR alpha and beta repertoires from monozygotic twins, unrelated adults of various ages, and cord blood. To rule out contamination, the twin experiments were replicated at different times with different library preparation protocols.

Every donor was a healthy Caucasian. The twin cohort comprised three pairs of female monozygotic twins, all aged roughly 18 to 29 years. Positive isolation kits from Invitrogen were used to isolate the CD4+ and CD8+ T cell populations. General study outcomes and caveats: The excess sharing between twins in beta out-of-frame sequences was weaker because fewer shared sequences reduced the signal-to-noise ratio. Because the same donors could not be followed over many years, conclusions were based on cross-sectional statistical analysis. In monozygotic twins, out-of-frame TCR alpha sharing was systematically underestimated by recombination models, although the models agreed with sharing between unrelated individuals. Compared with coincidental sharing between unrelated individuals, out-of-frame TCR alpha sequences shared between twins had an excess of sequences with low generation probability. Invariant T cells such as MAIT and iNKT could partly confound zero-insertion analyses, although diverse VJ usage argued against such confounding for most clonotypes. Fewer insertions were carried by abundant cord blood beta clonotypes; a weaker similar trend was observed in young adult naive repertoires, while no such trend was observed in memory repertoires.

The library relied on 5' RACE. The data were produced on an Illumina HiSeq 2000. A universal primer binding site was introduced by template switching, and a unique molecular identifier was present in the final cDNA, enabling accurate counting of TCR cDNA molecules. First-strand cDNA for TCR alpha and beta chains was synthesized from specific primers in the conserved constant-segment region. To control for contamination, every cDNA library carried two barcodes: a SMART-Mk sample barcode plus Illumina barcodes. TruSeq adapter sequences along with Illumina sample barcodes were introduced in two successive PCR steps. TCR alpha and beta cDNA libraries were sequenced on the Illumina HiSeq platform with custom primers. On the authors' methods: Raw reads were processed with MiGEC to extract unique molecular identifiers, and MiXCR was used to determine CDR3 positions. For each individual, recombination models were inferred using an EM algorithm with the repgenHMM and IGoR tools. Shared clonotypes were analyzed with the tcR package in R, and sharing was normalized by the product of cloneset sizes. To study raw recombination without the effects of thymic and clonal selection, out-of-frame nonproductive sequences were analyzed. Through fastp at Q25 and MiXCR, TCRdb rebuilt clones from the public reads, retaining in-frame beta chains. For every CDR3 protein sequence, its rows merge into one entry that carries the most common genes and DNA. Clone size and V and J calls follow TCRdb, not the original study. For this sample the table gives hundreds of thousands of distinct CDR3 sequences, of which around 24% were detected only once. The ten largest clones take up 2.9% of the sample.

For this clonotype: Its binding antigen is unknown. Base qualities are missing; no much larger clone stands one base away.

The germline V gene yields MNHEY for CDR1 and SVGAGI for CDR2. The CDR3 starts with the cysteine, ends with the phenylalanine, and has 12 residues. The sequence is cut down to CDR3 DNA, 36 bases in frame from base 1. The germline ends are 6 bases apart after V is trimmed by 2 bases and J by 8 bases. These same data were also listed under a study on T cells expressing NK-cell markers. The second study's paper adds: Under 10 donors provided sorted CD3+CD56+NKG2C+, CD3+CD56+NKG2C- and CD3+CD56-NKG2C+ T-cell subsets, whose TCR beta-chain repertoires were profiled. Of the eight sequenced donors, seven were found to be HCMV-seropositive and one was found to be HCMV-seronegative. In several experiments an anti-gammadeltaTCR antibody was added to restrict sorting to alphabetaTCR-expressing T cells. For 5 or 6 donors, the dominant CD3+CD56+NKG2C+ clonotypes were among the top 10 CD8+ clonotypes and accounted for roughly 1.0-8% of CD8+ T cells. Those dominant clonotypes were again the most abundant among CD3+CD56-NKG2C+ cells in several donors, at about 25-65%. Whether the expanded NKG2C-expressing T cell clones were specific for HCMV antigens remained unclear. All eight donors whose samples were sequenced were randomly selected healthy volunteers, three of them men and five women. To determine HCMV serostatus, a commercial ELISA kit was used to detect HCMV-specific IgG in serum. MIGEC handled demultiplexing of the reads and grouping by UMI, while MiTCR was used to assemble and quantify clonotypes. Only TCR cDNA sequences supported by at least two reads were kept to exclude erroneous sequences. The tcR package was used for downstream repertoire analysis, and clonotypes were matched between fractions using CDR3 nucleotide sequence together with V segment. VDJmatch was used to annotate antigen specificity against VDJdb, with one amino acid substitution in CDR3 permitted.

The sample consisted of CD4+ T cells sorted from blood. This clonotype was sampled from a woman between 18 and 29 years old in good health. The rearranged chain carries TRBV6-5 and TRBJ1-4, with the D gene uncertain. CDR3 sequence: CASSYAGEKLFF. The nucleotide sequence is TGTGCCAGCAGTTACGCGGGAGAAAAACTGTTTTTT.